Included here is one TCR beta chain sequence, with context. This sample was taken from a study of blood T cell repertoires in COVID-19. The method was immunoSEQ multiplex PCR; TCRdb's version includes in-frame clones alone and lacks a portion of them. The sample has about 490,000 clones; 70% to 90% are singletons. CDR1 is SGHRS and CDR2 is YFSETQ in the germline V gene. V was cut by 1 base and J by 5 bases, with 17 bases left in between. The CDR3 totals 16 residues. Sequenced material: peripheral blood. The chain uses TRBV5-1 and TRBJ2-3; D is unresolved. This clonotype was sampled from a human donor in a cohort sampled during active COVID-19. The CDR3 DNA reads TGCGCCAGCAGCTTGCCTGGCCGGGTGACGGGAGATACGCAGTATTTT. It is translated as CASSLPGRVTGDTQYF.